The entry that follows covers one T cell receptor (beta chain) sequence. This sample is drawn from a study of blood T cell repertoires in COVID-19. The data were produced by immunoSEQ multiplex PCR, yet TCRdb's version contains in-frame clones alone and is incomplete. The sample contains 240,000 or so clones, approximately 90% of which appear only once. The CDR3 has 14 amino acids. Germline V gene data show CDR1 as SGHTA and CDR2 as FQGTGA. Trimming removed 3 bases from V and 2 bases from J; junction bases left unmatched: 2. The receptor comes from a middle-aged woman who had recovered from COVID-19. The sample consisted of peripheral blood. This chain connects TRBV7-3 to TRBJ2-7, with 9 nucleotides matching TRBD2. The CDR3 spells CASSLSSGAYEQYF. The CDR3 DNA reads TGTGCCAGCAGCTTGTCTAGCGGGGCCTACGAGCAGTACTTC.